This entry concerns a single T cell receptor (beta chain). Its antigen is as yet unknown. A multiplex PCR was run with 60 Vbeta primers and 13 Jbeta primers. Using immunoSEQ multiplex PCR, the repertoire was profiled, and TCRdb retains in-frame clones only, with some absent. This table lists tens of thousands of clones. The sample comes from a study of cytomegalovirus exposure and HLA in healthy donors. Study-wide background: An analysis done earlier identified about 100 million unique TCR beta sequences from about 179 million T cells. Study-wide points: In most subjects, TCR beta sequences reportedly gave accurate predictions of HLA-A and HLA-B alleles. An apparent linkage of common viral pathogens to several of the most significant clusters emerged in a later analysis.

The junction had 8 bases not matched to a gene; V was cut back by 5 bases and J by 2 bases. Germline CDR1 reads SGHAT; CDR2 reads FQNNGV. The length of the CDR3 is 16 residues. The origin of this receptor is a woman in her thirties in good health and CMV-seropositive. The chain links TRBV11-2 to TRBJ2-1; 8 bases are shared with TRBD2. The sequencing sample was made of PBMCs. CDR3 sequence: CASSTSPGGPYNEQFF. The CDR3 bases are TGTGCCAGCAGCACTAGTCCGGGGGGGCCCTACAATGAGCAGTTCTTC.